Listed here is a single T cell receptor (beta chain). CDR1 and CDR2 (germline): SNHLY, FYNNEI. The CDR3 totals 15 residues. Deletions cut 6 bases from V and 4 bases from J, with 15 bases between. This entry comes from a study of control samples from healthy donors and cancer patients. Some clones are missing from TCRdb's copy, which holds only in-frame ones; the method was immunoSEQ multiplex PCR. The data show under 150,000 clones, with 93% seen just once and less than 3.5% held by the top ten. The sequence was collected from a man aged 25 to 40 in good health. The chain is built from TRBV2 and TRBJ1-4; TRBD1 might be the D (5 bases). The sequencing input was blood. The CDR3 sequence: CASRSGADLNEKLFF. DNA for the CDR3: TGTGCCAGCAGATCTGGGGCCGACCTTAATGAAAAACTGTTTTTT.